What follows describes a single T cell receptor beta chain. The junction and the germline gene differ at one end; a read error may be behind it. The entry originates in a study of tumor-infiltrating lymphocytes in primary liver carcinoma. Starting from 500 ng of total RNA, TCR beta cDNA was produced with a primer in the constant region. ARM-PCR, slightly modified, supplied the TCR beta libraries through three nested multiplex PCR rounds. The first two PCR rounds used TRBV1-TRBV30 forward primers with a C-beta reverse primer, about 10 cycles each. Each CDR3 protein is one row after TCRdb ran MiXCR on the multiplex PCR reads. The sample holds 40,000 to 55,000 distinct CDR3 sequences, about 77% seen once. Unsorted bulk tissue of about 20-30 mg yielded co-extracted RNA and DNA. The CDR3 sequence is 14 residues long. Germline V gives CDR1 SGHRS, CDR2 YFSETQ.

This TCR derives from a man in his forties or fifties with primary liver carcinoma and hepatitis B virus infection. Source material: liver tumor tissue from sampling region 5. Subset specified: tumor region T5, tumor centre. This chain uses TRBV5-1 with TRBJ2-3, with D tentatively TRBD1 or TRBD2 (5 bases each). CDR3 nucleotides: TGCGCCAACAGCCTAATGGGACCCGAAGATACGCAGTATTTT. Protein product: CANSLMGPEDTQYF.